The rows below give T cell receptor beta chains drawn from one sample of a study of shared clonotypes between healthy human individuals. Assay used: immunoSEQ multiplex PCR; TCRdb lists only in-frame clones, some missing. The top ten hold about 10% of the sample, which has approximately 340,000 clones, 73% seen once. Sequencing input: memory CD4+ T cells sorted from blood. All receptors come from a man aged 25-45 years in good health. The CDR3 runs from the conserved cysteine through the conserved F or W. A D gene is named only where the DNA matches it firmly. Only part of the rows carry a size: once, few, many, or a class if the clone is expanded.

cdr3_length clone_size j_call v_call d_call cdr3_aa cdr3_nt
15 . TRBJ2-3 TRBV5-1 TRBD2 CASSLAGGWTDTQYF TGCGCCAGCAGCTTGGCGGGAGGTTGGACAGATACGCAGTATTTT
17 . TRBJ2-1 TRBV10-3 TRBD1 CAISDSSRGQGRHEQFF TGTGCCATCAGTGACTCCTCGCGGGGACAGGGCCGGCATGAGCAGTTCTTC
15 . TRBJ2-1 TRBV18 . CASSPRGRPYNEQFF TGTGCCAGCTCACCGAGAGGGAGACCCTACAATGAGCAGTTCTTC
14 . TRBJ2-1 TRBV2 . CASSEVGYDNEQFF TGTGCCAGCAGTGAGGTCGGATACGACAATGAGCAGTTCTTC
16 . TRBJ2-7 TRBV7-6 TRBD1 CASSLDMDRGYYEQYF TGTGCCAGCAGCTTAGACATGGACAGGGGATATTACGAGCAGTACTTC
15 few TRBJ2-5 TRBV21-1 . CASRRGPQGGETQYF TGTGCCAGCAGACGCGGTCCCCAGGGAGGAGAGACCCAGTACTTC
14 few TRBJ1-2 TRBV5-4 . CASSHGGTPYGYTF TGTGCCAGCAGTCATGGGGGGACTCCCTATGGCTACACCTTC
14 . TRBJ2-7 TRBV5-4 . CASSPWDNSYEQYF TGTGCCAGCAGCCCCTGGGACAACTCCTACGAGCAGTACTTC
15 . TRBJ2-3 TRBV4-3 TRBD2 CASSMGAGATDTQYF TGCGCCAGCAGCATGGGTGCGGGAGCGACAGATACGCAGTATTTT
14 once TRBJ2-7 TRBV5-1 TRBD1 CASSLVGGGYEQYF TGCGCCAGCAGCTTGGTAGGGGGCGGCTACGAGCAGTACTTC
11 . TRBJ2-7 TRBV14 . CASSQLYEQYF TGTGCCAGCAGCCAACTCTACGAGCAGTACTTC
14 once TRBJ2-1 TRBV6-6 . CASRTSQRPNEQFF TGTGCCAGCAGAACTAGCCAACGCCCCAATGAGCAGTTCTTC
14 . TRBJ2-7 TRBV7-8 TRBD2 CASNLAGSSYEQYF TGTGCCAGCAACTTAGCGGGAAGCTCCTACGAGCAGTACTTC
13 . TRBJ1-3 TRBV5-5 . CASSLGQGNTIYF TGTGCCAGCAGCTTGGGACAGGGAAACACCATATATTTT
15 few TRBJ2-2 TRBV6-1 . CASILGLANTGELFF TGTGCCAGCATCTTAGGCCTAGCGAACACCGGGGAGCTGTTTTTT
14 . TRBJ2-7 TRBV18 TRBD2 CASSPSTGGYEQYF TGTGCCAGCTCACCGTCGACGGGGGGGTACGAGCAGTACTTC
13 . TRBJ2-7 TRBV28 . CASSRLKPYEQYF TGTGCCAGCAGCCGATTAAAACCCTACGAGCAGTACTTC
15 . TRBJ2-7 TRBV30 TRBD1 CAWSLGTGGSYEQYF TGTGCCTGGAGCCTCGGGACAGGGGGCTCCTACGAGCAGTACTTC
15 . TRBJ2-5 TRBV14 . CASSPGYTLGETQYF TGTGCCAGCAGCCCAGGATATACCCTGGGAGAGACCCAGTACTTC
13 many TRBJ1-5 TRBV7-9 . CASSLGQGTSQHF TGTGCCAGCAGCTTAGGGCAGGGTACGTCCCAGCATTTT
13 few TRBJ2-2 TRBV2 . CASSEARTGELFF TGTGCCAGCAGTGAAGCAAGGACCGGGGAGCTGTTTTTT
14 . TRBJ2-1 TRBV5-1 TRBD1 CASSMGQGLMEQFF TGCGCCAGCAGTATGGGACAGGGGCTCATGGAGCAGTTCTTC
14 . TRBJ2-1 TRBV7-2 . CASSLTQLLNEQFF TGTGCCAGCAGCCTCACTCAACTTCTCAATGAGCAGTTCTTC
20 few TRBJ2-1 TRBV7-6 TRBD2 CASTPGILAGPLSSYNEQFF TGTGCCAGCACCCCCGGGATTCTAGCGGGACCCCTTAGCTCCTACAATGAGCAGTTCTTC
15 . TRBJ2-3 TRBV4-3 . CASSQDQGSTDTQYF TGCGCCAGCAGCCAAGACCAGGGCAGCACAGATACGCAGTATTTT